The entry below gives a single T cell receptor (beta chain) sequence along with its context. Its antigen is still unknown. The entry originates in a study of monozygotic twins with inflammatory bowel disease. Study-level points and caveats: Resolution of different T cell subtypes was not achieved.

The CDR3 loop spans 17 amino acids. The germline gives CDR1 SGHRS, CDR2 YFSETQ. TCRdb reworked the 5' RACE reads into one entry per CDR3 protein, no DNA. The sample totals 110,000 to 150,000 distinct CDR3 sequences. The chain combines TRBV5-1 with TRBJ2-7. The sequence was collected from a human donor with ulcerative colitis or Crohn's disease, or a healthy co-twin of an affected twin (not recorded which). Sequencing used blood. This CDR3 reads CASSQQGQTASSYEQYF.